Below are 27 T cell receptor beta chains sequenced from a single sample in a study of identical twins (dated by TCRdb to about 2016). The library was prepared using 5' RACE. The listed sequencing device is Illumina HiSeq 2000. TCRdb applied fastp at Q25 and MiXCR to the public reads, then kept only in-frame beta chains. Each record represents a unique CDR3 protein, reported with the most common genes and DNA among its rows. Present in this sample are 1.5 million to 2 million distinct CDR3 sequences, about 32% of which were seen just once. Together, the top ten hold under 0.35% of the sample. Sequenced sample: cord blood. These receptor sequences come from a newborn girl in good health.

V is TRBV7-9 and J is TRBJ2-1, with D unclear. Per germline, CDR1 SEHNR and CDR2 FQNEAQ (reference sequence). This CDR3 is 13 amino acids long. The V end lost 6 bases, the J end lost 5 bases, and 11 bases lay between the germline ends. For the CDR3, the DNA is TGTGCCAGCAGTCCTAGGTACGACAATGAGCAGTTCTTC. It encodes CASSPRYDNEQFF.

CDR3 amino acids: CSAIIPGQGEDQPQHF. DNA of the CDR3: TGCAGTGCTATCATCCCGGGACAGGGAGAAGATCAGCCCCAGCATTTT. The V call is TRBV20-1, the J call TRBJ1-5; 9 nucleotides line up with TRBD1. Germline values: CDR1 DFQATT, CDR2 SNEGSKA (reference sequence). Germline trimming cut 4 bases from V and 5 bases from J; bases unmatched to any gene: 12. This CDR3 is built from 16 residues.

The chain couples TRBV18 to TRBJ1-1; maybe TRBD1 (6 bases). This CDR3 has 12 amino acids. V gave up 4 bases and J gave up 5 bases, with 8 bases separating them. Germline V gene lookup returns CDR1 KGHSH and CDR2 LQKENI. CDR3: CASSHRETEAFF. CDR3 nucleotide sequence: TGTGCCAGCTCACACAGGGAAACTGAAGCTTTCTTT.

V and J are TRBV10-3 and TRBJ2-1; D may match TRBD1 or TRBD2 (5 bases each). CDR1 and CDR2 (germline): ENHRY, SYGVKD. Trimming took 0 bases from V and 3 from J, leaving 24 bases between them. This CDR3 comprises 20 residues. The CDR3 loop is CAISESRGRGAGRGYNEQFF. Written as DNA, the CDR3 is TGTGCCATCAGTGAGTCACGGGGAAGGGGTGCAGGAAGGGGCTACAATGAGCAGTTCTTC.

V and J are TRBV6-2 or TRBV6-3 and TRBJ1-5, with TRBD1 matching over 7 bases. Germline V gene sequence: CDR1 MNHEY, CDR2 SVGEGT. Trimming at V came to 5 bases and at J to 12 bases, leaving 7 bases not matched to a gene. CDR3 length: 12 amino acids. For the CDR3, the DNA is TGTGCCAGCAGTGGGACGACAGGGCGCCAGCATTTT. This translates into CASSGTTGRQHF.

V usage is TRBV5-1 and J usage is TRBJ2-2, with a possible D match to TRBD2 (5 bases). The CDR3 extends over 15 amino acids. The germline V gene has CDR1 SGHRS and CDR2 YFSETQ. Trimming took off 7 bases at V and 4 bases at J, with 17 bases between the two ends. The chain's CDR3 is CASCQKPAGTGELFF. The CDR3 DNA reads TGCGCCAGCTGCCAGAAGCCGGCGGGCACCGGGGAGCTGTTTTTT.

The DNA for the CDR3 is TGTGCTAGTGCCCAGGGGCGCAATCAGCCCCAGCATTTT. Translation: CASAQGRNQPQHF. The genes are TRBV12-5 and TRBJ1-5; D possibly corresponds to TRBD1 (6 bases). The CDR3 contains 13 residues. CDR1 is LGHNT and CDR2 is FRNRAP in the germline V gene. Trimming stripped 7 bases from V and 2 bases from J, with 9 bases between.

The chain has TRBV20-1 and TRBJ1-2; a possible D gene is TRBD1 (6 bases). The ends were cut back, 0 bases at V and 10 bases at J, with 18 bases in the middle. Per the germline V gene, CDR1 is DFQATT and CDR2 is SNEGSKA (reference sequence). CDR3 length: 14 amino acids. CDR3 in amino acids: CSARDQGPKRDYTF. DNA for the CDR3: TGCAGTGCTAGAGATCAGGGGCCGAAAAGGGACTACACCTTC.

The J gene is TRBJ1-4, the V gene TRBV5-6; D is undetermined. Trimming stripped 3 bases from V and 0 bases from J, with 12 bases between. The CDR3 spans 16 residues. The germline CDR1 and CDR2 sequences are SGHDT and YYEEEE. The CDR3 region is CASSYLRSPTNEKLFF. CDR3 coding DNA: TGTGCCAGCAGCTACCTGCGGTCCCCAACTAATGAAAAACTGTTTTTT.

This clonotype has more than one count but fewer than ten. This chain's CDR3 is CSATGTETYEQYF. Here the CDR3 DNA reads TGCAGTGCGACCGGGACGGAGACCTACGAGCAGTACTTC. The chain is built from TRBV20-1 and TRBJ2-7; the D call may be TRBD1 or TRBD2 (5 bases each). In germline, CDR1 is DFQATT, CDR2 SNEGSKA (reference sequence). The CDR3 is 13 amino acids. The germline V and J ends were trimmed by 6 bases and 2 bases, with 14 bases remaining between them.

This clonotype was detected a few times. The chain recombines TRBV12-3 or TRBV12-4 with TRBJ2-3, with D perhaps TRBD1 (5 bases). Between the trimmed V and J ends, which lost 6 bases and 4 bases, there was a span of 17 bases. The CDR3 runs to 15 residues. Written as DNA, the CDR3 is TGTGCCAGCAGCCAGACCAGGGTCCTAGCAGATACGCAGTATTTT. This gives the protein CASSQTRVLADTQYF.

The V gene is TRBV5-1, the J gene TRBJ1-5; tentative D call: TRBD1 (5 bases). This CDR3 comprises 14 residues. V was shortened by 2 bases and J by 5 bases, with 11 bases between the two germline ends. Germline CDR1 is SGHRS and CDR2 is YFSETQ. The CDR3 nucleotides read TGCGCCAGCAGCTTTCAGGGAGGGGATCAGCCCCAGCATTTT. It translates to CASSFQGGDQPQHF.

In its sample, this clonotype was seen a few times. The chain joins TRBV4-1 to TRBJ1-6; 11 bases are a match to TRBD1. This CDR3 is built from 18 residues. The junction had 7 bases not matched to a gene; V was cut back by 2 bases and J by 4 bases. Germline V lookup: CDR1 MGHRA, CDR2 YSYEKL. The CDR3 protein is CASSQWRTGGSYNSPLHF. Here the CDR3 DNA reads TGCGCCAGCAGCCAATGGAGGACAGGGGGCTCATATAATTCACCCCTCCACTTT.

The chain has TRBV2 and TRBJ2-3; D is perhaps TRBD2 (6 bases). V shed 4 bases and J shed 0 bases, with 17 bases lying between them. The CDR3 has 17 residues. The germline V gene encodes CDR1 SNHLY and CDR2 FYNNEI. The CDR3 DNA is TGTGCCAGCAGTGTCGTGGGGTGGGAGGCTAGCACAGATACGCAGTATTTT. It specifies CASSVVGWEASTDTQYF.

In this sample, this clonotype turned up a few times. The DNA for the CDR3 is TGTGCCAGCAGCCAGGGACTAGCAGAATACGAGCAGTACTTC. Amino acid sequence: CASSQGLAEYEQYF. This chain joins TRBV7-6 and TRBJ2-7; 9 bases align to TRBD2. The CDR3 sequence is 14 residues long. V was pared by 5 bases and J by 4 bases, with 6 bases of the junction left unmatched. Germline V CDR1 and CDR2: SGHVS, FNYEAQ.

The chain uses TRBV7-2 and TRBJ1-5; no clear D. V lost 1 base and J 0 bases, leaving 4 bases between the germline ends. This CDR3 is built from 14 residues. CDR1 SGHTA and CDR2 FQGNSA come from the germline V gene. The CDR3 reads CASSLENSNQPQHF. The DNA of the CDR3 is TGTGCCAGCAGCTTAGAAAATAGCAATCAGCCCCAGCATTTT. Complete variable domain (other parts from reference TRBV7-2 and TRBJ1-5): GAGVSQSPSNKVTEKGKDVELRCDPISGHTALYWYRQSLGQGLEFLIYFQGNSAPDKSGLPSDRFSAERTGGSVSTLTIQRTQQEDSAVYLCASSLENSNQPQHFGDGTRLSIL.

The chain carries TRBV7-6 and TRBJ2-1; 8 bases fit TRBD2. CDR1 is SGHVS, CDR2 FNYEAQ, per germline. V was clipped by 3 bases and J by 8 bases; unmatched bases: 12. This CDR3 comprises 16 residues. The CDR3 coding sequence is TGTGCCAGCAGCTTTTTGGAGGATAGCGGGATATATGAGCAGTTCTTC. Residues: CASSFLEDSGIYEQFF.

V and J are TRBV6-6 and TRBJ2-3; either TRBD1 or TRBD2 may fit D (6 bases each). This CDR3 spans 14 amino acids. V gave up 0 bases and J gave up 6 bases, with 10 bases separating them. The V gene's germline CDR1 is MNHNY and CDR2 SVGAGI (reference sequence). CDR3 region: CASSYSRGRDTQYF. The CDR3 DNA reads as TGTGCCAGCAGTTACTCCCGGGGGCGGGATACGCAGTATTTT.

The V and J genes are TRBV20-1 and TRBJ2-3; 8 bases map to TRBD1. V was clipped by 4 bases and J by 2 bases; unmatched bases: 5. The CDR3 extends over 14 amino acids. Germline loops: CDR1 DFQATT, CDR2 SNEGSKA (reference sequence). The CDR3 DNA reads as TGCAGTGCTAAGGACAGGGACCTCACAGATACGCAGTATTTT. Its translation is CSAKDRDLTDTQYF.

The rearrangement links TRBV7-9 to TRBJ2-1, with D perhaps matching TRBD2 (5 bases). The DNA end is more similar to TRBJ2-7, so the J call may be wrong. The CDR3 spans 15 residues. CDR1 and CDR2 (germline): SEHNR, FQNEAQ (reference sequence). The CDR3 is CASSTLGSSYNEQYF. DNA for the CDR3: TGTGCCAGCAGCACTTTGGGGAGCTCCTACAATGAGCAGTACTTC.

The chain recombines TRBV7-2 with TRBJ2-1; 10 bases line up with TRBD2. Germline V gene data show CDR1 as SGHTA and CDR2 as FQGNSA. CDR3 size: 17 residues. After removal of 5 bases from V and 4 bases from J, the junction contained 11 bases not matched to a gene. The CDR3 DNA reads as TGTGCCAGCAGCCCACGGGGGGGACTAGCGTATTACAATGAGCAGTTCTTC. It codes for CASSPRGGLAYYNEQFF.

On this clonotype itself: At one end, the junction sequence differs from germline, possibly due to a read error. J is TRBJ2-1 and V is TRBV5-1; the match to TRBD2 covers 11 bases. CDR1 SGHRS and CDR2 YFSETQ come from the germline V gene. This CDR3 has 16 residues. In nucleotides, the CDR3 is TGCGCCAGCAGCTTGGGTACTAGCGGGGGATACAATGGGCAGTTCTTC. It yields the protein CASSLGTSGGYNGQFF.

As concerns this clonotype: A much more abundant neighbour one base away suggests this may be a read error. The chain is built from TRBV3-1 and TRBJ1-2, with 7 bases that match TRBD1. V lost 4 bases and J lost 4; bases outside the gene matches: 6. Germline V lookup: CDR1 LGHDT, CDR2 YNNKEL (reference sequence). This CDR3 is 14 amino acids long. CDR3 DNA sequence: TGTGCCAGCAGCCGGGACAGCCCGACCTATGGCTACACCTTC. This sequence encodes CASSRDSPTYGYTF.

A word on this clonotype: At one end the junction does not follow the germline gene, possibly because of a read error. For the CDR3, the DNA is TGTGCCAGCAGCCAAGAGTTACTTTCAGGGGAGAGCTATAGCTACACCTTC. It translates to CASSQELLSGESYSYTF. V and J are TRBV3-1 and TRBJ1-2, with a weak D call TRBD1 (6 bases). Germline CDR1 LGHDT, CDR2 YNNKEL (reference sequence). The CDR3 has 17 amino acids.

V and J are TRBV6-1 and TRBJ1-5; D ambiguous. Germline assignment: CDR1 MNHNS and CDR2 SASEGT. The CDR3 sequence is 15 residues long. Trimming shortened V by 1 base and J by 5 bases, and 12 bases separated the two germline ends. CDR3 in amino acids: CASSEVPKTDQPQHF. As DNA, the CDR3 is TGTGCCAGCAGTGAAGTTCCTAAGACGGATCAGCCCCAGCATTTT.

The CDR3 DNA reads TGTGCCAGCAGTGGGGCAGGGATCGACTATGGCTACACCTTC. Translating gives CASSGAGIDYGYTF. The chain joins TRBV2 to TRBJ1-2, with a possible D match to TRBD1 (5 bases). The CDR3 totals 14 residues. CDR1 SNHLY and CDR2 FYNNEI come from the germline V gene. Trimming cost V 4 bases and J 3 bases, with 12 bases left between them. The entire variable domain, with the rest obtained from reference TRBV2 and TRBJ1-2, is as follows: EPEVTQTPSHQVTQMGQEVILRCVPISNHLYFYWYRQILGQKVEFLVSFYNNEISEKSEIFDDQFSVERPDGSNFTLKIRSTKLEDSAMYFCASSGAGIDYGYTFGSGTRLTVV.

Only a few counts were recorded for this clonotype. The V call is TRBV6-5, the J call TRBJ2-7, with TRBD2 matching over 7 bases. Trimming removed 0 bases from V and 5 bases from J; junction bases left unmatched: 7. There are 15 residues in the CDR3. The germline gives CDR1 MNHEY, CDR2 SVGAGI. The CDR3 spells CASSYSGGSPNEQYF. The CDR3 DNA follows: TGTGCCAGCAGTTACTCGGGCGGGAGCCCCAACGAGCAGTACTTC.